This TCR beta chain was recorded in a study of blood T cell repertoires in COVID-19. The overall study: Researchers got acute and convalescent COVID-19 samples from the United States, Italy and Spain. T cells, B-cell-depleted T cells, or PBMCs provided the cDNA or gDNA that served as material.

Germline CDR1 and CDR2: MDHEN and SYDVKM. The CDR3 sequence is 13 residues long. Unmatched junction bases numbered 6, after V lost 6 bases and J lost 5 bases. Study processing details: Estimates of nucleated cell counts were drawn from the amplification of reference gene primers. Generated by immunoSEQ multiplex PCR, the TCRdb table keeps only in-frame clones and is missing some. Clone size and V and J calls were adopted from that table, with D and trimming inferred from the DNA. The repertoire has 130,000 or so clones, about 86% of them found once; the top ten carry roughly 8%. Sequencing was carried out using peripheral blood. This receptor was identified in a woman in her sixties or seventies with acute or convalescent COVID-19. V and J are TRBV28 and TRBJ1-2; 7 bases are a match to TRBD1. For the CDR3, the DNA is TGTGCCAGCAGCGTAGGACAGGAGTATGGCTACACCTTC. This sequence encodes CASSVGQEYGYTF.